Included here is one T cell receptor beta chain sequence, with context. The antigen remains undetermined. The sample belongs to a study of beta chain features in type 1 diabetes. Overall study findings and caveats: There was a moderate but significant shortening of TCRB CDR3s in all four CD4+ subsets of Type 1 diabetes patients. Insertion counts at VDJ junctions were lower in type 1 diabetes patients, who also showed more deletions there. The analysis here could not establish whether HLA type shapes TCRB rearrangement.

Averaging approximately 110 mL, one heparinised blood draw came from each individual donor. As every portion of the isolated RNA was reverse transcribed, the sequencing read expressed TCRB transcripts. Assay used: immunoSEQ multiplex PCR; TCRdb lists only in-frame clones, some missing. Of about 340,000 clones in the sample, about a tenth were seen once. The V gene lost 6 bases and the J gene lost 7 bases, with 12 bases spanning the gap. The germline V gene encodes CDR1 MNHNS and CDR2 SASEGT. CDR3 length: 12 residues. The receptor was derived from a young man with type 1 diabetes. This rearrangement joins TRBV6-1 to TRBJ1-2; D is unclear. Sequenced material: central memory CD4+ T cells from blood. This chain's CDR3 is CASRILIGGYTF. The CDR3 DNA sequence: TGTGCCAGCAGAATCCTAATTGGTGGCTACACCTTC.